This TCR beta chain was recovered during a study of T-cell memory formation after mild COVID-19. From germline, CDR1 is SGHDN and CDR2 FVKESK. V was clipped by 4 bases and J by 6 bases, with 6 bases between them. CDR3 length equals 11 residues. TCRdb redid the calling of the 5' RACE reads with MiXCR, one entry per CDR3 protein. The table has just under 550,000 distinct CDR3 sequences, roughly 21% seen once; the top ten hold approximately 13%. The receptor comes from an adult woman who had mild COVID-19 (a few samples of this study predate the infection). Cell type and time point are not known. The chain combines TRBV14 with TRBJ1-2, with D hard to call. The sample comprised PBMCs or a T cell subset sorted from them (not recorded which). The CDR3 protein is CASSRTHGYTF. CDR3 nucleotide sequence: TGTGCCAGCAGCCGCACCCATGGCTACACCTTC.